The text below deals with one T cell receptor beta chain. Antigen specificity is unknown. No conserved phenylalanine or tryptophan ends this CDR3, so it is likely a read error. Then a second PCR, running about 6 to 12 cycles, was carried out with a sample-barcoded 5' primer and a J-beta primer mix. Every sample gave at least 2.5 million paired-end reads containing CDR3. TCRdb analysed the 5' RACE reads with MiXCR anew, one entry per CDR3 protein. The sample records roughly 1,500,000 distinct CDR3 sequences, around 36% being singletons. These data belong to a study of blood T cells in healthy people across ages. Study-level results: Long-lived donors exceeded aged donors in naive CD4+ cells and diversity.

Material: blood. The receptor's source is a woman under 40 in good health.

The CDR3 sequence is CASSLTADTQYS. CDR3 nucleotides: TGTGCCAGCAGTTTGACGGCGGATACGCAGTATTCT. J is TRBJ2-3 and V is TRBV12-3 or TRBV12-4; D uncertain. The V end was cut by 3 bases, the J end by 6 bases, with 7 bases between. The CDR3 runs to 12 residues.